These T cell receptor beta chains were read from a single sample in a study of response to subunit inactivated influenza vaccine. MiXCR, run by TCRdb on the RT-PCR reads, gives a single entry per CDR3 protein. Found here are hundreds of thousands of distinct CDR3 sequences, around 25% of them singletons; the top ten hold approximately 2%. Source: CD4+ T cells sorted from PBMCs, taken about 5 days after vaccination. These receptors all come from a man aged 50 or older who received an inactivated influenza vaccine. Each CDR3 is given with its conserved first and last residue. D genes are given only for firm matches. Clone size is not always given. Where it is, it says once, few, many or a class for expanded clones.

CDR3 DNA: TGTGCCAGCAGTGCCCTGAACAGGGTTGGCGGCTACACCTTC
CDR3 protein: CASSALNRVGGYTF
J gene: TRBJ1-2
clone size: few
D gene: NA
V gene: TRBV12-3/TRBV12-4

CDR3 DNA: TGTGCCAGCAGCCGCGGGCTCGTCTACAATGAGCAGTTCTTC
CDR3 protein: CASSRGLVYNEQFF
J gene: TRBJ2-1
clone size: NA
D gene: NA
V gene: TRBV28

CDR3 DNA: TGCGCCAGCAGCCAAGATCAACAGGGAAGTTATGGCTACACCTTC
CDR3 protein: CASSQDQQGSYGYTF
J gene: TRBJ1-2
clone size: once
D gene: NA
V gene: TRBV4-3

CDR3 DNA: TGTGCCAGCACCCCGCCCACTTCCAATGAGCAGTTCTTC
CDR3 protein: CASTPPTSNEQFF
J gene: TRBJ2-1
clone size: NA
D gene: NA
V gene: TRBV12-3/TRBV12-4

CDR3 DNA: TGCGCCAGCAGTGGACAGGCGATCTCCTACGAGCAGTACTTC
CDR3 protein: CASSGQAISYEQYF
J gene: TRBJ2-7
clone size: few
D gene: NA
V gene: TRBV10-2

CDR3 DNA: TGTGCCAGCAGCACCCAACAAGAGACCCAGTACTTC
CDR3 protein: CASSTQQETQYF
J gene: TRBJ2-5
clone size: NA
D gene: NA
V gene: TRBV5-5

CDR3 DNA: TGTGCCAGCAGTAACGTCCTTGGACAGGGCTACGAGCAGTACTTC
CDR3 protein: CASSNVLGQGYEQYF
J gene: TRBJ2-7
clone size: NA
D gene: TRBD1
V gene: TRBV12-3/TRBV12-4

CDR3 DNA: TGCAGCGTGGGCTACGGAAGGGCCAAAAACATTCAGTACTTC
CDR3 protein: CSVGYGRAKNIQYF
J gene: TRBJ2-4
clone size: NA
D gene: NA
V gene: TRBV29-1

CDR3 DNA: TGCAGTGCTCCTGGGACGGACCCTTACAATGAGCAGTTCTTC
CDR3 protein: CSAPGTDPYNEQFF
J gene: TRBJ2-1
clone size: NA
D gene: NA
V gene: TRBV20-1

CDR3 DNA: TGCGCCAGCAGCATGGAGGACAGGGAGAATTCACCCCTCCACTTT
CDR3 protein: CASSMEDRENSPLHF
J gene: TRBJ1-6
clone size: NA
D gene: TRBD1
V gene: TRBV4-1

CDR3 DNA: TGTGCCAGCAGCCCGGGGACAGGGGCGGGCACAGATACGCAGTATTTT
CDR3 protein: CASSPGTGAGTDTQYF
J gene: TRBJ2-3
clone size: NA
D gene: TRBD1
V gene: TRBV7-9

CDR3 DNA: TGCAGTGCTGCCCGGCCTAGCGGGAGTGCAGATACGCAGTATTTT
CDR3 protein: CSAARPSGSADTQYF
J gene: TRBJ2-3
clone size: few
D gene: TRBD2
V gene: TRBV20-1

CDR3 DNA: TGCAGCGTTGGATCTAGAGGTGGCAGTAGGTACGAGCAGTACTTC
CDR3 protein: CSVGSRGGSRYEQYF
J gene: TRBJ2-7
clone size: few
D gene: NA
V gene: TRBV29-1

CDR3 DNA: TGTGCCAGCAGGAGGACAGGCCCTCAAGCGACCCAGTACTTC
CDR3 protein: CASRRTGPQATQYF
J gene: TRBJ2-5
clone size: NA
D gene: TRBD1
V gene: TRBV6-1

CDR3 DNA: TGTGCCAGCAGCGTAGCCGGGGGGCGAGAAGGAGAGACCCAGTACTTC
CDR3 protein: CASSVAGGREGETQYF
J gene: TRBJ2-5
clone size: few
D gene: NA
V gene: TRBV9

CDR3 DNA: TGCGCCAGCAGCTTTGACAGGGGGGCCGGGGAGCTGTTTTTT
CDR3 protein: CASSFDRGAGELFF
J gene: TRBJ2-2
clone size: few
D gene: TRBD1
V gene: TRBV5-1

CDR3 DNA: TGTGCCAGCAGGCGTCCCGGGGTGGGAGCCTATGGCTACACCTTC
CDR3 protein: CASRRPGVGAYGYTF
J gene: TRBJ1-2
clone size: few
D gene: NA
V gene: TRBV6-1

CDR3 DNA: TGTGCCAGCAGTTACGGCAGACAGGGGACGGCCGAGCAGTACTTC
CDR3 protein: CASSYGRQGTAEQYF
J gene: TRBJ2-7
clone size: NA
D gene: TRBD1
V gene: TRBV6-2/TRBV6-3

CDR3 DNA: TGCGCCAGCAGCTCAAATCGATATGGCTACACCTTC
CDR3 protein: CASSSNRYGYTF
J gene: TRBJ1-2
clone size: few
D gene: NA
V gene: TRBV5-1

CDR3 DNA: TGCAGTGCTAGAGTAGCGGGACCCTACGAGCAGTACTTC
CDR3 protein: CSARVAGPYEQYF
J gene: TRBJ2-7
clone size: NA
D gene: TRBD2
V gene: TRBV20-1

CDR3 DNA: TGTGCCAGCGGGGGGGCGCGTGCCAAAAACATTCAGTACTTC
CDR3 protein: CASGGARAKNIQYF
J gene: TRBJ2-4
clone size: NA
D gene: NA
V gene: TRBV6-2/TRBV6-3

CDR3 DNA: TGTGCCAGCAGCCAGGTACAGGGGGCTAATGAAAAACTGTTTTTT
CDR3 protein: CASSQVQGANEKLFF
J gene: TRBJ1-4
clone size: few
D gene: TRBD1
V gene: TRBV4-2

CDR3 DNA: TGCAGCGTTTGGAATACTGAAGCTTTCTTT
CDR3 protein: CSVWNTEAFF
J gene: TRBJ1-1
clone size: few
D gene: NA
V gene: TRBV29-1

CDR3 DNA: TGCAGTGCTTCCCACTACTTAGCGTCTAGCACAGATACGCAGTATTTT
CDR3 protein: CSASHYLASSTDTQYF
J gene: TRBJ2-3
clone size: few
D gene: NA
V gene: TRBV20-1

CDR3 DNA: TGTGCCAGCAGGAGGACAGGGACTACAGATACGCAGTATTTT
CDR3 protein: CASRRTGTTDTQYF
J gene: TRBJ2-3
clone size: NA
D gene: TRBD1
V gene: TRBV6-2/TRBV6-3

CDR3 DNA: TGCAGCGTTGGGGAAGGGAGGCAAAACATTCAGTACTTC
CDR3 protein: CSVGEGRQNIQYF
J gene: TRBJ2-4
clone size: many
D gene: NA
V gene: TRBV29-1

CDR3 DNA: TGTGCCAGCAGCTTCAGCACCTTAAGCGGAGGGGGACGTGATGAGCAGTTCTTC
CDR3 protein: CASSFSTLSGGGRDEQFF
J gene: TRBJ2-1
clone size: NA
D gene: NA
V gene: TRBV11-1

CDR3 DNA: TGTGCCAGCTCACCAGGACTAACCGCAGAGACCCAGTACTTC
CDR3 protein: CASSPGLTAETQYF
J gene: TRBJ2-5
clone size: NA
D gene: NA
V gene: TRBV18

CDR3 DNA: TGCGCCAGCAGCCAAGACCCTAGCGGGGGATCGACAGATACGCAGTATTTT
CDR3 protein: CASSQDPSGGSTDTQYF
J gene: TRBJ2-3
clone size: NA
D gene: TRBD2
V gene: TRBV4-3

CDR3 DNA: TGTGCCAGCAGCCAAGATTGGCTAAGCTTTGGAGAGCAGTACTTC
CDR3 protein: CASSQDWLSFGEQYF
J gene: TRBJ2-7
clone size: NA
D gene: NA
V gene: TRBV14

CDR3 DNA: TGCGCCAGCGGCAAGAACGAAGAGCAGTTCTTC
CDR3 protein: CASGKNEEQFF
J gene: TRBJ2-1
clone size: few
D gene: NA
V gene: TRBV5-1

CDR3 DNA: TGCGGCGTTTCTCGAGACCTTAATTCACCCCTCCACTTT
CDR3 protein: CGVSRDLNSPLHF
J gene: TRBJ1-6
clone size: NA
D gene: NA
V gene: TRBV29-1

CDR3 DNA: TGCAGTGCTATTGCGGAGGCCGCTTACGAGCAGTACTTC
CDR3 protein: CSAIAEAAYEQYF
J gene: TRBJ2-7
clone size: NA
D gene: NA
V gene: TRBV20-1

CDR3 DNA: TGTGCCACCAGCAGAGATCCTGTCTCCTACGAGCAGTACTTC
CDR3 protein: CATSRDPVSYEQYF
J gene: TRBJ2-7
clone size: few
D gene: NA
V gene: TRBV15

CDR3 DNA: TGTGCCAGCAGTTACTCGTCGGGGTATGCTATCCGGAGGAACACTGAAGCTTTCTTT
CDR3 protein: CASSYSSGYAIRRNTEAFF
J gene: TRBJ1-1
clone size: NA
D gene: NA
V gene: TRBV6-2/TRBV6-3

CDR3 DNA: TGTGCCAGCAGTCCTCTGGGAGTAGGAGAGACCCAGTACTTC
CDR3 protein: CASSPLGVGETQYF
J gene: TRBJ2-5
clone size: NA
D gene: NA
V gene: TRBV11-2

CDR3 DNA: TGCAGTGCTCGCCGGGCTAGCGGGGGCCGCTCCTACGAGCAGTACTTC
CDR3 protein: CSARRASGGRSYEQYF
J gene: TRBJ2-7
clone size: few
D gene: TRBD2
V gene: TRBV20-1

CDR3 DNA: TGTGCCAGCAGGAGACAGGGGGCCGGGGATGAGCAGTTCTTC
CDR3 protein: CASRRQGAGDEQFF
J gene: TRBJ2-1
clone size: NA
D gene: TRBD1
V gene: TRBV7-9

CDR3 DNA: TGTGCCAGCAGTTGGTGGGCTAATAATTCACCCCTCCACTTT
CDR3 protein: CASSWWANNSPLHF
J gene: TRBJ1-6
clone size: NA
D gene: NA
V gene: TRBV12-3/TRBV12-4

CDR3 DNA: TGTGCCAGCAGCACCGGGACTAGCGGGGTCTCCTACGAGCAGTACTTC
CDR3 protein: CASSTGTSGVSYEQYF
J gene: TRBJ2-7
clone size: NA
D gene: TRBD2
V gene: TRBV5-4

CDR3 DNA: TGTGCCAGTGGGGGGCAGTTCAATGAGCAGTTCTTC
CDR3 protein: CASGGQFNEQFF
J gene: TRBJ2-1
clone size: few
D gene: NA
V gene: TRBV6-2/TRBV6-3

CDR3 DNA: TGCGGAGGGGTCCGGGACAGATCGACCGAGCAGTACTTC
CDR3 protein: CGGVRDRSTEQYF
J gene: TRBJ2-7
clone size: few
D gene: NA
V gene: TRBV20-1